This passage covers 32 T cell receptor beta chains from one sample sequenced in a study of shared clonotypes between healthy human individuals. This table comes from immunoSEQ multiplex PCR, and its TCRdb copy is limited to in-frame clones, with some not included. The sample has millions of clones, 85% to 95% seen once. The sample comprised naive CD4+ T cells sorted from blood. Subset here: CD45RA+ positively selected. These receptor sequences come from a man aged 18 to 30 in good health.

The rearrangement links TRBV9 to TRBJ2-7, with TRBD2 identical over 7 bases. CDR1 SGDLS and CDR2 YYNGEE come from the germline V gene. The CDR3 totals 14 residues. V shed 2 bases, J shed 2 bases, and the junction held 4 bases outside the gene matches. CDR3 loop: CASSVSREPYEQYF. The CDR3 DNA reads as TGTGCCAGCAGCGTTTCGCGGGAGCCCTACGAGCAGTACTTC.

The chain links TRBV7-2 to TRBJ1-3; the D is unclear. V lost 1 base and J 8 bases, leaving 6 bases between the germline ends. The CDR3 runs to 12 residues. The germline gives CDR1 SGHTA, CDR2 FQGNSA. The CDR3 loop reads CASSLVTDTIYF. The CDR3, as DNA: TGTGCCAGCAGCTTAGTCACGGACACCATATATTTT. The full variable domain, with the rest looked up from reference TRBV7-2 and TRBJ1-3, is GAGVSQSPSNKVTEKGKDVELRCDPISGHTALYWYRQSLGQGLEFLIYFQGNSAPDKSGLPSDRFSAERTGGSVSTLTIQRTQQEDSAVYLCASSLVTDTIYFGEGSWLTVV.

This rearrangement joins TRBV7-2 to TRBJ2-2, with 9 bases matching TRBD2. Germline V gives CDR1 SGHTA, CDR2 FQGNSA. V lost 2 bases and J lost 2; bases outside the gene matches: 6. This CDR3 is 17 amino acids long. CDR3 sequence (DNA): TGTGCCAGCAGCTTAACCCAACTAGCGGGTAACACCGGGGAGCTGTTTTTT. This sequence encodes CASSLTQLAGNTGELFF.

The chain joins TRBV6-5 to TRBJ1-1; D is undetermined. This CDR3 is built from 14 residues. The ends were cut back, 6 bases at V and 0 bases at J, with 11 bases in the middle. Looked up from germline, CDR1 is MNHEY and CDR2 is SVGAGI. CDR3 sequence reads: CASRIGGLNTEAFF. The CDR3, as DNA: TGTGCCAGCAGGATAGGAGGGCTGAACACTGAAGCTTTCTTT.

The genes are TRBV11-2 and TRBJ1-3; 8 nucleotides match TRBD1. V shed 6 bases, J shed 6 bases, and the junction held 16 bases outside the gene matches. The CDR3 covers 17 residues. CDR1 is SGHAT, CDR2 FQNNGV, per germline. As DNA, the CDR3 is TGTGCCAGCAGGAGACGCGTGGCCGGGACAGGCAAAAACACCATATATTTT. Translation: CASRRRVAGTGKNTIYF.

The genes are TRBV6-5 and TRBJ2-7, with 10 bases fitting TRBD2. The J segment lost 7 bases and the V segment lost 5 bases, leaving 8 bases of the junction unmatched. The CDR3 spans 14 residues. Per the germline V gene, CDR1 is MNHEY and CDR2 is SVGAGI. In DNA form, the CDR3 reads TGTGCCAGCAGTCCCGGACTAGCGGTGGGGGAGCAGTACTTC. Amino acid sequence: CASSPGLAVGEQYF.

This sequence joins TRBV5-4 and TRBJ1-6, with 9 bases fitting TRBD1. With V trimmed by 4 bases and J by 7 bases, 9 bases remained unmatched. The CDR3 is made up of 16 amino acids. Germline V gene data show CDR1 as SGHNT and CDR2 as YYREEE (reference sequence). The CDR3 DNA follows: TGTGCCAGCAGCCAAGGACAGGGGAAGACCAATTCACCCCTCCACTTT. Its translation is CASSQGQGKTNSPLHF.

The chain is built from TRBV29-1 and TRBJ2-1; possible D gene TRBD2, 5 bases. The V and J ends lost 7 bases and 3 bases respectively, with 13 bases between them. This CDR3 region has 13 residues. The germline V gene has CDR1 SQVTM and CDR2 ANQGSEA. The CDR3 DNA sequence: TGCAGCGGCTCGGCGGGCTTCTACAATGAGCAGTTCTTC. Residues: CSGSAGFYNEQFF.

The chain employs TRBV19 and TRBJ1-5, with 7 bases that match TRBD1. Trimming cost V 9 bases and J 0 bases; bases outside gene matches: 8. CDR3 size: 15 residues. The germline gives CDR1 LNHDA, CDR2 SQIVND (reference sequence). The chain's CDR3 is CASRTGRGSNQPQHF. The CDR3 DNA is TGTGCCAGCCGGACAGGTCGAGGTAGCAATCAGCCCCAGCATTTT.

In this sample, this clone turned up once. The V gene is TRBV4-1, the J gene TRBJ2-7; 8 bases are shared with TRBD2. J lost 0 bases, V lost 0 bases, and 10 bases had no gene match. CDR3 length equals 18 residues. CDR1 is MGHRA and CDR2 is YSYEKL in the germline V gene. The chain's CDR3 is CASSQDLVVAGSSYEQYF. The CDR3 DNA reads as TGCGCCAGCAGCCAAGATCTTGTGGTAGCGGGAAGCTCCTACGAGCAGTACTTC.

V and J are TRBV10-3 and TRBJ2-2, with D uncertain. The CDR3 loop spans 13 amino acids. Per germline, CDR1 ENHRY and CDR2 SYGVKD. V lost 11 bases and J 6 bases, leaving 16 bases between the germline ends. CDR3 in amino acids: CASLGAGAGELFF. The CDR3 DNA reads TGTGCCTCCCTCGGAGCTGGAGCCGGGGAGCTGTTTTTT.

V gene TRBV5-1 combines with J gene TRBJ2-7; possibly TRBD1 or TRBD2 for D (5 bases each). From germline, CDR1 is SGHRS and CDR2 YFSETQ. V lost 4 bases and J lost 4, with 18 bases in between. This CDR3 spans 15 amino acids. The chain's CDR3 is CASSGTGTENYEQYF. CDR3 coding DNA: TGCGCCAGCAGCGGAACCGGGACGGAGAATTACGAGCAGTACTTC. The full variable domain, with the rest looked up from reference TRBV5-1 and TRBJ2-7, is KAGVTQTPRYLIKTRGQQVTLSCSPISGHRSVSWYQQTPGQGLQFLFEYFSETQRNKGNFPGRFSGRQFSNSRSEMNVSTLELGDSALYLCASSGTGTENYEQYFGPGTRLTVT.

The chain recombines TRBV4-1 with TRBJ1-3; no clear D. Germline V gene sequence: CDR1 MGHRA, CDR2 YSYEKL. Trimming stripped 0 bases from V and 6 bases from J, with 3 bases between. CDR3 length: 12 amino acids. The CDR3 coding sequence is TGCGCCAGCAGCCAAGATGCAAACACCATATATTTT. Translation: CASSQDANTIYF.

The chain combines TRBV5-1 with TRBJ1-4; D is undetermined. V lost 1 base to trimming and J lost 0 bases, with 7 bases between them. The CDR3 loop spans 15 amino acids. Germline lookup yields CDR1 SGHRS and CDR2 YFSETQ. The CDR3 DNA reads as TGCGCCAGCAGCTTGTGGCCTTCAACTAATGAAAAACTGTTTTTT. This codes for CASSLWPSTNEKLFF. The full variable domain, with the rest looked up from reference TRBV5-1 and TRBJ1-4, is KAGVTQTPRYLIKTRGQQVTLSCSPISGHRSVSWYQQTPGQGLQFLFEYFSETQRNKGNFPGRFSGRQFSNSRSEMNVSTLELGDSALYLCASSLWPSTNEKLFFGSGTQLSVL.

CDR3 nucleotides: TGTGCCAGCAGTGTTGGGACTAGTTTTGGGAATGAGCAGTTCTTC. It specifies CASSVGTSFGNEQFF. This chain connects TRBV2 to TRBJ2-1; TRBD2 agrees at 8 bases. V lost 4 bases, J lost 7 bases, and 9 bases stayed unmatched. Germline V gives CDR1 SNHLY, CDR2 FYNNEI. This CDR3 comprises 15 residues.

This rearrangement joins TRBV5-1 to TRBJ2-5, with 9 bases that match TRBD1. The CDR3 totals 16 residues. Per germline, CDR1 SGHRS and CDR2 YFSETQ. The V segment lost 4 bases and the J segment 1 base; nucleotides outside the gene matches: 8. As DNA, the CDR3 is TGCGCCAGCAGCATTCAACCGGGACAGGGCCAAGAGACCCAGTACTTC. It is translated as CASSIQPGQGQETQYF.

The chain uses TRBV6-1 and TRBJ2-1, with 9 bases aligning to TRBD1. This CDR3 has 15 amino acids. V gave up 1 base and J gave up 8 bases; unmatched junction bases: 6. The germline V gene encodes CDR1 MNHNS and CDR2 SASEGT. CDR3 nucleotide sequence: TGTGCCAGCAGTGAAGGGGACAGGGTAGTCGATGAGCAGTTCTTC. Residues: CASSEGDRVVDEQFF.

V gene TRBV10-1 combines with J gene TRBJ1-3; no definite D call. CDR3 length equals 16 residues. Trimming pared 0 bases from V and 3 bases from J, leaving 12 bases between. Germline CDR1 WNHNN, CDR2 SYGVQD (reference sequence). In DNA, the CDR3 is TGCGCCAGCAGTGAGTCTTCCGCGGGGATTGGAAACACCATATATTTT. This gives the protein CASSESSAGIGNTIYF.

The rearrangement uses TRBV29-1 and TRBJ2-7; D might be TRBD1 (6 bases). The length of the CDR3 is 13 residues. V gave up 1 base and J gave up 9 bases, with 16 bases separating them. Per germline, CDR1 SQVTM and CDR2 ANQGSEA. DNA for the CDR3: TGCAGCGTTGAAGGGCAGGGGATGGGGACGCAGTACTTC. Translating it yields CSVEGQGMGTQYF.

CDR3 in amino acids: CASSLKELAGTYEQYF. The CDR3, as DNA: TGTGCCAGCAGCTTGAAAGAACTAGCGGGGACCTACGAGCAGTACTTC. This chain joins TRBV5-5 and TRBJ2-7; 10 bases are shared with TRBD2. With V trimmed by 1 base and J by 2 bases, 6 bases remained unmatched. Germline V gene data show CDR1 as SGHKS and CDR2 as YYEKEE (reference sequence). The CDR3 has 16 amino acids.

Notes on this clone: Other DNA sequences in the same sample also yield this CDR3. The rearrangement joins TRBV5-1 to TRBJ1-2, with a possible D match to TRBD1 (5 bases). Germline assignment: CDR1 SGHRS and CDR2 YFSETQ. This CDR3 has 13 amino acids. The V and J ends lost 2 bases and 4 bases respectively, with 9 bases between them. The CDR3 reads CASSFGAGYGYTF. DNA of the CDR3: TGCGCCAGCAGCTTTGGGGCAGGCTATGGCTACACCTTC.

V and J are TRBV7-9 and TRBJ2-3, with D possibly called TRBD1 or TRBD2 (6 bases each). Deletions cut 5 bases from V and 5 bases from J, with 17 bases between. This CDR3 comprises 15 residues. Germline CDR1 reads SEHNR; CDR2 reads FQNEAQ (reference sequence). The CDR3, as DNA: TGTGCCAGCAGCAAAGGGGGACTGGGGGGAGATACGCAGTATTTT. Its translation: CASSKGGLGGDTQYF.

V is TRBV18 and J is TRBJ2-3; 9 bases are a match to TRBD1. In germline, CDR1 is KGHSH, CDR2 LQKENI. J gave up 0 bases and V 6 bases, and 4 bases lay outside the gene matches. The CDR3 is made up of 15 amino acids. This chain's CDR3 is CASSWTGASTDTQYF. The CDR3 bases are TGTGCCAGCTCTTGGACAGGGGCTAGCACAGATACGCAGTATTTT. Full variable domain (missing parts from reference TRBV18 and TRBJ2-3): NAGVMQNPRHLVRRRGQEARLRCSPMKGHSHVYWYRQLPEEGLKFMVYLQKENIIDESGMPKERFSAEFPKEGPSILRIQQVVRGDSAAYFCASSWTGASTDTQYFGPGTRLTVL.

This clone was counted once. The chain has TRBV11-3 and TRBJ2-2; D possibly corresponds to TRBD1 (6 bases). The germline V and J ends were trimmed by 1 base and 6 bases, with 15 bases remaining between them. The CDR3 has 16 residues. CDR1 and CDR2 (germline): SGHNT, YENEEA. Here the CDR3 reads CASSLVGRGSSGELFF. CDR3 coding DNA: TGTGCCAGCAGCTTAGTTGGCAGGGGAAGTTCCGGGGAGCTGTTTTTT.

V usage is TRBV5-1 and J usage is TRBJ2-4; D is undetermined. Per germline, CDR1 SGHRS and CDR2 YFSETQ. Trimming pared 3 bases from V and 9 bases from J, leaving 10 bases between. The CDR3 loop spans 12 amino acids. CDR3 residues: CASSSPGGIQYF. The CDR3 DNA reads as TGCGCCAGCAGCTCCCCAGGTGGCATTCAGTACTTC.

This chain joins TRBV6-5 and TRBJ2-3; D might be TRBD1 (6 bases). V gave up 3 bases and J gave up 3 bases, with 10 bases separating them. This CDR3 region has 14 residues. Germline CDR1 is MNHEY and CDR2 is SVGAGI. The CDR3 region is CASSYNRATDTQYF. CDR3 coding DNA: TGTGCCAGCAGTTATAACAGGGCAACAGATACGCAGTATTTT.

This clone was counted once. The junction departs from the called germline gene at one end, perhaps through a read error. This chain joins TRBV7-7 and TRBJ2-7, with TRBD1 matching over 10 bases. The CDR3 length is 14 residues. Looked up from germline, CDR1 is SSHAT and CDR2 is FNYEAQ (reference sequence). CDR3 region: CASTFGDRGHEQYF. DNA for the CDR3: TGTGCTAGCACCTTCGGGGACAGGGGCCACGAGCAGTACTTC.

Remarks on this clone: A much larger clone lies a single base off, so this may be a read error. This rearrangement joins TRBV6-5 to TRBJ1-5; 8 bases are a match to TRBD1. The V gene's germline CDR1 is MNHEY and CDR2 SVGAGI. The CDR3 has 15 amino acids. V trimming: 6 bases; J trimming: 0 bases; junction bases outside the gene matches: 4. The CDR3 region has the DNA TGTGCCAGCAGGGATACAGGGGGTAGCAATCAGCCCCAGCATTTT. It specifies CASRDTGGSNQPQHF.

The chain links TRBV18 to TRBJ2-3; D is undetermined. This CDR3 is built from 13 residues. The V end lost 3 bases, the J end lost 4 bases, and 8 bases lay between the germline ends. Germline CDR1 KGHSH, CDR2 LQKENI. The chain's CDR3 is CASSPDKPDTQYF. The DNA of the CDR3 is TGTGCCAGCTCACCCGACAAGCCAGATACGCAGTATTTT.

The genes are TRBV11-2 and TRBJ1-5; D is undetermined. The V and J ends lost 5 bases and 4 bases respectively, with 12 bases between them. The germline V gene encodes CDR1 SGHAT and CDR2 FQNNGV. The CDR3 is 14 amino acids. The CDR3: CASSLLEGNQPQHF. The CDR3 region has the DNA TGTGCCAGCAGCCTTCTGGAGGGAAATCAGCCCCAGCATTTT. Filled out from reference TRBV11-2 and TRBJ1-5, the complete variable domain reads EAGVAQSPRYKIIEKRQSVAFWCNPISGHATLYWYQQILGQGPKLLIQFQNNGVVDDSQLPKDRFSAERLKGVDSTLKIQPAKLEDSAVYLCASSLLEGNQPQHFGDGTRLSIL.

The V and J genes are TRBV9 and TRBJ2-2; a possible D gene is TRBD2 (6 bases). CDR3 length equals 16 residues. The ends were cut back, 4 bases at V and 1 base at J, with 14 bases in the middle. The germline V gene encodes CDR1 SGDLS and CDR2 YYNGEE. The CDR3 DNA reads as TGTGCCAGCAGCTCCATCGGGGGATGGAACACCGGGGAGCTGTTTTTT. This translates into CASSSIGGWNTGELFF.

The chain uses TRBV28 and TRBJ2-7, with 7 bases lining up with TRBD2. The germline V gene encodes CDR1 MDHEN and CDR2 SYDVKM. CDR3 size: 12 residues. The CDR3, as DNA: TGTGGGATTCGCGGGAGAGGGTACGAGCAGTACTTC. Protein: CGIRGRGYEQYF.